A selection of T cell receptor beta chains follows, all from one sample in a study of blood T cells in healthy people across ages. TCRdb re-called the 5' RACE reads with MiXCR, one entry per CDR3 protein. The data show around 990,000 distinct CDR3 sequences, with 35% to 40% seen just once and about 12% held by the top ten. Sequencing was done on a sample of blood. Receptor source: a man younger than 35 in good health. Each CDR3 is given with its conserved first and last residue. Each record gives: J gene, V gene, D gene, clone size, CDR3 protein, CDR3 DNA. D genes are given only for firm matches. Clone size is given for some rows only: seen once, a few or many times, or a class if the clone is expanded.

>TRBJ1-4|TRBV4-2|-|-
CASSQDIPSTNEKLFF
TGTGCCAGCAGCCAAGATATTCCTTCTACGAATGAAAAACTGTTTTTT
>TRBJ2-1|TRBV6-5|TRBD1|few
CASSYGQGVHEQFF
TGTGCCAGCAGTTACGGACAGGGAGTACATGAGCAGTTCTTC
>TRBJ2-3|TRBV20-1|-|few
CSANPLVTISADTQYF
TGCAGTGCTAACCCACTAGTTACAATATCGGCGGATACGCAGTATTTT
>TRBJ1-5|TRBV20-1|-|-
CSALQSYSNQPQHF
TGCAGTGCACTACAGAGTTATAGCAATCAGCCCCAGCATTTT
>TRBJ2-5|TRBV10-3|-|-
CAISEFGAAETQYF
TGTGCCATCAGTGAGTTCGGAGCGGCAGAGACCCAGTACTTC
>TRBJ1-2|TRBV7-2|TRBD1|-
CASSRDSTPGYTF
TGTGCCAGCAGCCGGGACAGCACCCCTGGCTACACCTTC
>TRBJ2-1|TRBV20-1|TRBD1|-
CSAIRTGVPLYNEQFF
TGCAGTGCTATTCGGACAGGGGTCCCTCTCTACAATGAGCAGTTCTTC
>TRBJ1-4|TRBV7-9|-|-
CASSSDREKLFF
TGTGCCAGCAGCTCAGACAGGGAAAAACTGTTTTTT
>TRBJ1-5|TRBV16|TRBD1|few
CASSQSGGGENQPQHF
TGTGCCAGCAGCCAATCGGGAGGGGGCGAGAATCAGCCCCAGCATTTT
>TRBJ1-2|TRBV3-1|-|-
CASSQEKELANYGYTF
TGTGCCAGCAGCCAAGAAAAGGAGCTAGCTAACTATGGCTACACCTTC
>TRBJ1-2|TRBV29-1|-|once
CSAYIRAANYGYTF
TGCAGCGCGTATATCAGGGCGGCTAACTATGGCTACACCTTC
>TRBJ2-1|TRBV5-1|TRBD1|many
CASTVGGSYNEQFF
TGCGCCAGCACCGTAGGGGGCAGCTACAATGAGCAGTTCTTC
>TRBJ2-1|TRBV7-2|TRBD1|few
CASTYLTGEVEQFF
TGTGCCAGCACCTATTTGACAGGGGAAGTCGAGCAGTTCTTC
>TRBJ1-6|TRBV7-2|-|-
CASSLMPKSNSPLHF
TGTGCCAGCAGCTTAATGCCCAAGAGCAATTCACCCCTCCACTTT
>TRBJ2-1|TRBV27|TRBD2|-
CASSSPTSGGLNEQFF
TGTGCCAGCAGTTCTCCGACTAGCGGGGGGCTCAATGAGCAGTTCTTC
>TRBJ1-2|TRBV4-1|-|few
CASSQEGAPNYGYTF
TGCGCCAGCAGCCAAGAAGGGGCACCGAACTATGGCTACACCTTC
>TRBJ2-3|TRBV4-1|-|few
CASSQDLGLVSYSTDTQYF
TGCGCCAGCAGCCAAGACTTGGGCCTAGTGTCGTATAGCACAGATACGCAGTATTTT
>TRBJ1-5|TRBV5-5|-|-
CASSLDSNNQPQHF
TGTGCCAGCAGCCTAGACTCCAATAATCAGCCCCAGCATTTT
>TRBJ1-1|TRBV2|-|many
CASSLGETEAFF
TGTGCCAGCAGTCTAGGGGAGACTGAAGCTTTCTTT
>TRBJ2-3|TRBV7-2|TRBD2|-
CASSLVGLAATDTQYF
TGTGCCAGCAGCTTAGTGGGACTAGCGGCCACAGATACGCAGTATTTT
>TRBJ2-2|TRBV21-1|-|-
CASSKESPRSGSSRCFGELFF
TGTGCCAGCAGCAAAGAGTCGCCGAGGTCAGGGTCCTCACGATGCTTCGGGGAGCTGTTTTTT
>TRBJ1-1|TRBV20-1|TRBD1|-
CGAREPRGETEAFF
TGCGGTGCTAGAGAGCCCAGGGGGGAGACTGAAGCTTTCTTT
>TRBJ2-3|TRBV6-2/TRBV6-3|-|-
CASSYLPVNTDTQYF
TGTGCCAGCAGTTACTTACCTGTCAACACAGATACGCAGTATTTT
>TRBJ2-3|TRBV7-8|-|-
CASSSGRTRRTDTQYF
TGTGCCAGCAGCTCCGGAAGGACACGGAGAACAGATACGCAGTATTTT
>TRBJ1-4|TRBV20-1|-|-
CSAPRSPGGEKLFF
TGCAGTGCTCCTAGAAGCCCGGGGGGTGAAAAACTGTTTTTT
>TRBJ2-1|TRBV2|-|few
CASSELSTDEQFF
TGTGCCAGCAGTGAACTGAGCACCGATGAGCAGTTCTTC
>TRBJ2-5|TRBV10-3|TRBD2|-
CAISESGKTSQGETQYF
TGTGCCATCAGTGAGTCCGGGAAGACTAGCCAAGGGGAGACCCAGTACTTC
>TRBJ1-5|TRBV19|TRBD1|-
CASSIWDRGNQPQHF
TGTGCCAGTAGTATATGGGACAGGGGCAATCAGCCCCAGCATTTT
>TRBJ2-3|TRBV3-1|-|-
CASSQDWGDTQYF
TGTGCCAGCAGCCAAGATTGGGGGGATACGCAGTATTTT
>TRBJ1-3|TRBV4-3|-|-
CASSRDYSGNTIYF
TGCGCCAGCAGCCGGGATTACTCTGGAAACACCATATATTTT
>TRBJ2-3|TRBV4-1|TRBD2|-
CASSQDPGTIAGDTQYF
TGCGCCAGCAGCCAAGACCCCGGGACTATAGCGGGGGATACGCAGTATTTT
>TRBJ2-5|TRBV25-1|-|once
CASSESLPPETQYF
TGTGCCAGCAGTGAATCTTTGCCCCCAGAGACCCAGTACTTC
>TRBJ1-4|TRBV20-1|-|few
CSVRAMGEKLFF
TGCAGTGTCCGGGCCATGGGGGAAAAACTGTTTTTT
>TRBJ2-7|TRBV6-1|-|-
CASSDVLSYEQYF
TGTGCCAGCAGTGATGTTCTATCCTACGAGCAGTACTTC
>TRBJ2-1|TRBV20-1|TRBD2|few
CSATGLAGGNNEQFF
TGCAGTGCTACGGGACTAGCGGGGGGCAACAATGAGCAGTTCTTC
>TRBJ1-5|TRBV7-2|-|-
CASSLVRGEQPQHF
TGTGCCAGCAGCTTAGTTAGAGGCGAACAGCCCCAGCATTTT
>TRBJ2-7|TRBV5-1|-|few
CASSLQGRDEQYF
TGCGCCAGCAGTTTACAGGGTCGCGACGAGCAGTACTTC
>TRBJ2-5|TRBV2|-|few
CASEGVQETQYF
TGTGCCAGCGAGGGGGTCCAAGAGACCCAGTACTTC
>TRBJ1-2|TRBV16|-|few
CASSPLPTETYGYTF
TGTGCCAGCAGCCCCCTTCCGACAGAAACCTATGGCTACACCTTC
>TRBJ1-2|TRBV6-1|-|few
CASNRGVYGYTF
TGTGCCAGCAATCGGGGGGTCTATGGCTACACCTTC
>TRBJ1-5|TRBV6-2/TRBV6-3|-|few
CASHGVSGQPQHF
TGTGCCAGTCACGGCGTGTCGGGTCAGCCCCAGCATTTT
>TRBJ1-2|TRBV14|-|few
CASSQDLGGKANYGYTF
TGTGCCAGCAGCCAAGATCTGGGGGGCAAGGCTAACTATGGCTACACCTTC
>TRBJ2-4|TRBV6-6|-|-
CASSYSKTSLGQYF
TGTGCCAGCAGTTACTCGAAGACTAGTCTGGGTCAGTACTTC
>TRBJ2-1|TRBV7-2|TRBD2|many
CASSLELGTSGYNEQFF
TGTGCCAGCAGCTTAGAACTAGGGACTAGCGGCTACAATGAGCAGTTCTTC
>TRBJ2-5|TRBV4-2|-|-
CASSPRTGSQETQYF
TGTGCCAGCAGCCCACGGACCGGGTCCCAAGAGACCCAGTACTTC
>TRBJ2-1|TRBV4-1|-|few
CASSQVGATSSYNEQFF
TGCGCCAGCAGCCAAGTCGGGGCCACTAGCTCCTACAATGAGCAGTTCTTC
>TRBJ1-2|TRBV10-3|-|few
CAISEGPVRGDYGYTF
TGTGCCATCAGTGAGGGCCCGGTTCGGGGGGACTATGGCTACACCTTC